This entry concerns a single TCR beta chain. Its antigen is still unknown. According to the germline V gene (reference sequence), CDR1 reads SGHKS and CDR2 reads YYEKEE. The CDR3 runs 18 amino acids, cysteine and phenylalanine included. The entry retains the CDR3 DNA only, 54 bases that are in frame from base 1. Trimmed from V: 4 bases; trimmed from J: 3 bases; junction bases lacking a gene match: 13. These data are taken from a study of cytomegalovirus exposure and HLA in healthy donors (dated by TCRdb to about 2017). Describing the broader study: In an earlier analysis of 587 of the donors, 276 Gb of sequence data and 117 million unique TCR beta sequences from roughly 200 million T cells were reported. To study patterns of TCR occurrence, a later analysis re-analyzed previously published TCR beta repertoires from hundreds of donors and added high-resolution HLA genotyping. The study combined high-throughput TCR immunosequencing, statistical association of individual TCRs with disease status, and machine learning to predict cytomegalovirus infection status. All discovery cohort repertoires had been generated using a single sequencing platform. Four to six DR-DQ haplotypes were handled as single units for association and clustering, since linkage in the cohort was strong. Among 398 genotyped donors of the cohort, an average of around 240,000 unique TCR beta nucleotide sequences were sequenced per donor, roughly 20% of them non-productive. Typing coverage varied by locus: about 629-640 donors for A, B, C, DRB1 and DQB1; some 520 for DQA1; more than 600 for DPA1; approximately 490 for DPB1. An earlier analysis of several hundred of the donors used high-throughput TCR beta sequencing to judge whether each TCR beta V gene segment behaved as functional or pseudogenic. Alongside the repertoire data, information on donor age, sex, ethnicity and CMV serostatus was compiled. HLA typing included class I and class II loci at four-digit resolution. About 280 gigabases of sequencing data and 70 million to 100 million unique TCR sequences were included in an early release covering over 600 HLA-typed donors. In a later genetic analysis, genome-wide SNP genotypes for about 65% of the roughly 700 donors were used, and that subset was treated as a discovery cohort. Among the roughly 400 genotyped donors, 75% to 90% belonged to the genetic ancestry cluster associated with self-reported Caucasian donors. Along with the roughly 670-subject first cohort, a separate validation cohort of over 90 different subjects was used. The study used immunosequencing to profile the T cell repertoires of 600 to 850 subjects and linked those repertoires to cytomegalovirus serostatus. The study was designed to test whether signatures of past pathogen exposure could be identified by cataloging public T cell receptors. In the later analysis, no new phenotypic data were used to find candidate immune exposures; instead, reliance was placed on TCR beta sequences and their occurrence across donors. The study at large found these results: According to a later analysis, parvovirus B19, influenza, CMV and Epstein-Barr virus appeared linked to several top co-occurrence clusters. In a later analysis, most CMV-associated TCR beta chains were found to appear HLA-restricted, with HLA associations seemingly driven largely by CMV exposure. In a later analysis, HLA-associated TCR beta chains were found to be more clonally expanded and to have lower generation probabilities than equally common non-associated chains. The earlier analysis of about 600 of the donors excluded around 17 rarely observed V segments, including chromosome 9 orphons, because counts were too low. Specific HLA alleles were associated with about 17,000 TCR beta sequences at a false discovery rate of 0.05 in a later analysis. Strong co-occurrence of HLA alleles, especially DR and DQ, made assigning TCR associations to individual alleles difficult. In vitro tests confirmed that three of the cytomegalovirus-associated TCR beta chains recognize cytomegalovirus antigens. The classifier was reported to diagnose cytomegalovirus status with high specificity and sensitivity in both the original and validation cohorts. The authors suggested that the approach could potentially be extended to other disease states and immunological phenotypes. The presence/absence analyses assumed that sequencing depth was roughly uniform across donors, and that assumption may not be true. A group of highly shared sequence variants was considered likely to be a technical artifact of the sequencing pipeline. CMV serostatus was the only immune exposure information available for the cohort. Most TCR sequences were observed very rarely across donors, whereas some public TCRs were present in many individuals. Because some donors lacked HLA typing at each locus, the association tests relied only on the typed subset. A later analysis found that TCR association rates varied across HLA loci, with DRB1 alleles showing the most associated TCRs and HLA-C alleles the fewest. A later genetic analysis reported fewer N-insertions in productive TCRs among donors in an Asian-associated ancestry cluster than the approximately 670-donor mean. Correlated functional status among segregating V segments might be attributable to linkage disequilibrium, but an unknown experimental factor could not be ruled out. An earlier analysis of 587 of the donors showed that most TCR beta V segments appeared in productive rearrangements either about 90% or about 30% of the time, which broadly matched IMGT annotations. Only TCR beta chains were sequenced in this cohort, and the absence of alpha or paired-chain data limited detectable features. A further reported finding was that TCR beta sequences accurately predicted the HLA-A and HLA-B alleles for most subjects in the first cohort. Some IMGT-functional V segments, including TRBV6-2 and TRBV6-3, could not be distinguished by the 87-base-pair reads and were therefore excluded. A total of 150 to 200 TCR beta chains were listed by the study as associated with cytomegalovirus. A later genetic analysis associated a missense DCLRE1C variant with V-gene and J-gene trimming of TCR beta chains, and an independent cohort replicated the association.

The library was built by means of the immunoSEQ multiplex PCR assay. For the multiplex PCR, a mixture combining 60 forward primers for TCR Vbeta segments and 13 reverse primers for TCR Jbeta segments was used. A multiplex PCR assay on genomic DNA amplified the CDR3 region of rearranged TCR beta genes. The Illumina HiSeq System was used to sequence the amplified TCR beta libraries as 87-base-pair reads. Per the original workflow: In a later analysis, tens of millions of unique TCR beta chains were counted across the approximately 620 repertoires, and around 11 million of these chains were shared by at least two donors. To remove PCR and sequencing errors, raw reads were error-corrected and collapsed into unique sequences using a nearest-neighbor algorithm that merged closely related sequences. V, D and J gene segments were assigned by aligning CDR3 sequences to IMGT reference sequences. Each retained sequence needed at least a six-nucleotide match to both a V gene segment and a J gene segment. Rearrangements were called productive when the CDR3 lacked stop codons and stayed in frame with V and J; all others were non-productive. CDR3 was defined by IMGT convention, running from the second conserved V-encoded cysteine to the conserved J-encoded phenylalanine. Sequences without an unambiguous match to a single V gene segment were excluded from the earlier analysis of a few hundred of the donors. An earlier analysis of 587 of the donors called V segments functional above 56.7% productive rearrangements and segregating when the between-donor standard deviation exceeded 5%. A statistical classification framework was developed to diagnose cytomegalovirus status using the catalog of TCR beta chain sequences. V and J gene assignment, in a later analysis, came from comparing TCR nucleotide sequences with IMGT/GENE-DB human TR gene sequences. A later analysis assigned CDR3 sequences and most-parsimonious VDJ recombination scenarios with the TCRdist pipeline. In a later analysis, each TCR beta chain was defined by its CDR3 amino acid sequence together with its V-gene family, and reads without a unique V-gene family were excluded. A later analysis removed 592 highly shared, low-generation-probability nucleotide sequences to deal with suspected cross-contamination and a sequencing artifact. A later analysis calculated a clonal expansion index for each public chain from normalized within-repertoire ranks of inferred template counts. A later analysis computed generation probabilities with a VDJ recombination model fitted to out-of-frame rearrangements, and checked the results against IGoR. A later analysis scored TCR-TCR, TCR-HLA and TCR-CMV co-occurrence with hypergeometric tests, applying a repertoire-size bias correction to TCR pairs. False discovery rates were estimated in a later analysis by permuting HLA or CMV assignments 20 times. In a later analysis, co-occurring TCRs were grouped using DBSCAN, and TCRdist sequence similarity was added for clustering within HLA-allele-positive subsets. Repertoires with fewer than 30,000 or more than 120,000 public chains were left out of co-occurrence clustering, as were five repertoires with anomalous nucleotide sharing. TCRdb retrieved this table from immuneACCESS and kept in-frame rearrangements only. Not all clones are present; in checked studies, unresolved V genes account for under half, and no reason is known for the remainder. V, J and clone size were drawn from that table, and D and trimming were deduced from the DNA. This sample's table carries 130,000 or so clones. Jointly, the top ten make up 1.5% to 2% of the sample.

The cohort was made up of 500 to 800 healthy bone marrow donors. Cohort members were all nominally healthy when sampled, although unrecorded immune exposures were likely present. The donor tested CMV seronegative, placing the donor among the 350 or so seronegative members of the cohort. Every donor gave a peripheral blood sample, and the peripheral blood mononuclear cells from that sample were used for TCR beta sequencing. The Qiagen DNeasy Blood Extraction Kit was used to extract genomic DNA from the blood cell samples. The sequence links TRBV5-5 to TRBJ1-2, with 12 junctional bases fitting TRBD1. The clonotype comes from a man younger than 35 in good health and CMV-seronegative. The sample taken for sequencing was PBMCs. The DNA sequence is as follows: TGTGCCAGCAGCGTCCGGGACAGGGGGCAAAATTTGCACTATGGCTACACCTTC. This codes for CASSVRDRGQNLHYGYTF.